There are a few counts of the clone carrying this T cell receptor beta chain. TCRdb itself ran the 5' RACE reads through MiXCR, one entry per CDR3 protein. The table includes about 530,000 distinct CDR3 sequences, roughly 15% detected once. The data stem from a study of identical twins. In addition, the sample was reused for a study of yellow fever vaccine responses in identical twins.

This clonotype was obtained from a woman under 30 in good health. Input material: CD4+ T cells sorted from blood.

The CDR3 reads CSVREQGTDSPLHF. In DNA, the CDR3 is TGCAGCGTGCGAGAACAGGGTACTGATTCACCCCTCCACTTT. V and J are TRBV29-1 and TRBJ1-6, with D possibly being TRBD1 (6 bases). Germline V gene sequence: CDR1 SQVTM, CDR2 ANQGSEA. The V gene lost 6 bases and the J gene lost 8 bases, with 17 bases spanning the gap. This CDR3 spans 14 amino acids.